The 9 T cell receptor beta chains listed next were all sequenced from one sample in a study of B cell selection in AIRE deficiency. Clones were sequenced by immunoSEQ multiplex PCR, and TCRdb holds only the in-frame ones, with some missing. The table shows roughly 23,000 clones, with about 96% occurring only once. CD4+CD127+ cells were sorted as the conventional CD4 T cells. Sequencing was done on a sample of CD4+CD127+ conventional T cells sorted from PBMCs. These receptors came from a human donor in good health.

The chain joins TRBV6-6 to TRBJ2-7; D possibly matches TRBD1 or TRBD2 (6 bases each). CDR3 size: 14 residues. The germline V and J ends were trimmed by 0 bases and 10 bases, with 16 bases remaining between them. CDR1 is MNHNY, CDR2 SVGAGI, per germline (reference sequence). The CDR3 here is CASSYSGSGGTQYF. CDR3 bases: TGTGCCAGCAGTTACTCGGGATCCGGGGGCACCCAGTACTTC.

The J gene is TRBJ2-2, the V gene TRBV7-2, with D uncertain. Germline CDR1 and CDR2: SGHTA and FQGNSA. Trimming cost V 5 bases and J 8 bases, with 12 bases left between them. CDR3 length: 13 amino acids. The CDR3 here is CASSPFPRGELFF. The CDR3 nucleotides read TGTGCCAGCAGCCCCTTCCCGCGGGGGGAGCTGTTTTTT.

The V call is TRBV6-1, the J call TRBJ2-7, with 12 bases lining up with TRBD1. The CDR3 has 15 amino acids. Germline values: CDR1 MNHNS, CDR2 SASEGT. V dropped 7 bases and J dropped 6; count of bases not matched to a gene: 10. As DNA, the CDR3 is TGTGCCAGCACCACCCCCGGGACAGGGGGCGTCGAGCAGTACTTC. Its translation is CASTTPGTGGVEQYF.

This chain joins TRBV25-1 and TRBJ1-2, with TRBD1 matching over 7 bases. Germline CDR1 and CDR2: MGHDK and SYGVNS. The CDR3 contains 13 residues. Trimming removed 6 bases from V and 2 bases from J; junction bases left unmatched: 3. The CDR3, as DNA: TGTGCCAGCAGAGGACAGGCCAACTATGGCTACACCTTC. Protein product: CASRGQANYGYTF.

This clone was recorded once. The V and J genes are TRBV9 and TRBJ2-3, with D tentatively TRBD2 (6 bases). The V and J ends lost 4 bases and 2 bases respectively, with 11 bases between them. This CDR3 spans 14 amino acids. Germline loops: CDR1 SGDLS, CDR2 YYNGEE. In DNA form, the CDR3 reads TGTGCCAGCAGCTACTGGGACTTCACAGATACGCAGTATTTT. Residues: CASSYWDFTDTQYF.

The genes are TRBV29-1 and TRBJ2-7; D might be TRBD1 (6 bases). The V gene lost 3 bases and the J gene lost 5 bases, with 14 bases spanning the gap. The CDR3 runs 13 residues. Germline V gene data show CDR1 as SQVTM and CDR2 as ANQGSEA. DNA of the CDR3: TGCAGCGTTGAGAACAGGGATGTCAACGAGCAGTACTTC. This gives the protein CSVENRDVNEQYF.

This clone was seen only once. The rearrangement links TRBV5-6 to TRBJ2-1, with D perhaps matching TRBD2 (5 bases). This CDR3 is built from 16 residues. Trimming shortened V by 9 bases and J by 2 bases, and 21 bases separated the two germline ends. The germline gives CDR1 SGHDT, CDR2 YYEEEE. The CDR3 region is CATQREGLFPYNEQFF. DNA for the CDR3: TGTGCCACCCAGAGGGAAGGGCTATTTCCCTACAATGAGCAGTTCTTC.

The chain recombines TRBV6-1 with TRBJ1-5; possible D gene TRBD1, 6 bases. V dropped 7 bases and J dropped 1 base, with 11 bases sitting between them. Germline CDR1 and CDR2: MNHNS and SASEGT. This CDR3 region has 14 residues. CDR3 nucleotide sequence: TGTGCCAGCAAAGCAGGGGTGAGCAATCAGCCCCAGCATTTT. It codes for CASKAGVSNQPQHF.

The gene calls are TRBV6-5 and TRBJ1-5, with D unclear. The CDR3 loop spans 15 amino acids. With 4 bases removed from V and 3 bases from J, the gap between germline ends came to 13 bases. Germline V gene lookup returns CDR1 MNHEY and CDR2 SVGAGI. This CDR3 reads CASSSANRYNQPQHF. In DNA form, the CDR3 reads TGTGCCAGCAGTTCTGCGAATAGATACAATCAGCCCCAGCATTTT.